This TCR beta chain is drawn from a study of T cells after yellow fever vaccination. This clonotype occurred many times. Its antigen is not known. Trimming removed 5 bases from V and 4 bases from J; junction bases left unmatched: 5. The CDR3 totals 14 residues. Study-level findings and limits: Detected again after the booster were most primary-vaccination clones, at roughly 95% CD4 and 70% to 90% CD8.

One entry per CDR3 protein, called by TCRdb with MiXCR from the 5' RACE reads. The sample comprises some 390,000 distinct CDR3 sequences, about 6% of which are singletons, and 15% rests with the top ten. This clonotype was obtained from a man between 25 and 39 years old who received the YFV17D yellow fever vaccine. The sample here was PBMCs, taken 5 days after the yellow fever booster vaccination. The chain couples TRBV12-3 or TRBV12-4 to TRBJ2-5; 9 bases match TRBD1. CDR3 region: CASSPTGGRETQYF. The CDR3 region has the DNA TGTGCCAGCAGTCCGACAGGGGGGAGAGAGACCCAGTACTTC.